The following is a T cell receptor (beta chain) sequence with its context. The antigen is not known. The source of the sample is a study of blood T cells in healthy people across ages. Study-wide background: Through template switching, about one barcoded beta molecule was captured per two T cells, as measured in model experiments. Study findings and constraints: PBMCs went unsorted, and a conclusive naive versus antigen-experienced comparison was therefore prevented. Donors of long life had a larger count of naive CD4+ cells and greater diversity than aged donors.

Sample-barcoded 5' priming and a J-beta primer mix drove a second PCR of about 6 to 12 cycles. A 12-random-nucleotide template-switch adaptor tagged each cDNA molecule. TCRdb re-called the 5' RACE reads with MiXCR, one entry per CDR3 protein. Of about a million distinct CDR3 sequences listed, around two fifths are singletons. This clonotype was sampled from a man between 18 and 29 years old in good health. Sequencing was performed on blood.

CDR3 in amino acids: CASITDVVETQYF. CDR3 nucleotide sequence: TGTGCCAGCATAACTGACGTTGTAGAGACCCAGTACTTC. The genes are TRBV2 and TRBJ2-5, with no clear D. The germline V gene encodes CDR1 SNHLY and CDR2 FYNNEI. The CDR3 is 13 residues long. Trimming took 7 bases from V and 4 from J, leaving 13 bases between them. Full variable domain (rest looked up from reference TRBV2 and TRBJ2-5): EPEVTQTPSHQVTQMGQEVILRCVPISNHLYFYWYRQILGQKVEFLVSFYNNEISEKSEIFDDQFSVERPDGSNFTLKIRSTKLEDSAMYFCASITDVVETQYFGPGTRLLVL.